This TCR beta chain was sequenced in a study of blood T cell repertoires in COVID-19. This clone has a handful of counts. Here immunoSEQ multiplex PCR was the method, and the copy in TCRdb shows in-frame clones only, minus some. The table includes tens of thousands of clones, roughly 86% detected once. V was pared by 4 bases and J by 0 bases, with 9 bases between. This CDR3 has 15 residues. Germline CDR1 LNHDA, CDR2 SQIVND (reference sequence). The chain has TRBV19 and TRBJ2-2; D is unresolved. This sequence originates from a human donor in a cohort sampled during active COVID-19. Source material: peripheral blood. This chain's CDR3 is CASSKSRSNTGELFF. The CDR3 DNA reads TGTGCCAGTAGTAAGAGTCGGTCGAACACCGGGGAGCTGTTTTTT.